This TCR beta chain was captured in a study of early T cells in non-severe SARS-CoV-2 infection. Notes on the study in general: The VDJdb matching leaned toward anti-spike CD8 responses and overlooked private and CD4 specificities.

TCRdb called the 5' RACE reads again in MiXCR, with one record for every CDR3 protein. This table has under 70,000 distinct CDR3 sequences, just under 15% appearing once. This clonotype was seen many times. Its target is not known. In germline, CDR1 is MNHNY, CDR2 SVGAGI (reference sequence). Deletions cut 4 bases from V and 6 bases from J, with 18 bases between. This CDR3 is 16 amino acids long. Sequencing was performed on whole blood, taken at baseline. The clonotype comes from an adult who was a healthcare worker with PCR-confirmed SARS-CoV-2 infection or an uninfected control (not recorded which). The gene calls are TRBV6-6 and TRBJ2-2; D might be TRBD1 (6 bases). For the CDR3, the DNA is TGTGCCAGCAGTTCAGGGGAACTAGGGCGTGCCGGGGAGCTGTTTTTT. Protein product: CASSSGELGRAGELFF.